These T cell receptor beta chains were read from a single sample in a study of cytomegalovirus exposure and HLA in healthy donors. Clones were read by immunoSEQ multiplex PCR, and TCRdb kept only the in-frame ones, dropping some. This table has about 140,000 clones, 79% appearing once. The specimen was PBMCs. These receptors were obtained from a middle-aged man in good health and CMV-seropositive. CDR3s include the opening cysteine and the closing phenylalanine or tryptophan. Only some rows state a clone size, as once, few, many or a class for expanded clones.

TRBJ2-7 | TRBV27 | NA | CASIPYPGGLEQYF
TRBJ2-1 | TRBV11-2 | few | CASSWEFNEQFF
TRBJ2-7 | TRBV11-2 | few | CASSPPTSVSYEQYF
TRBJ2-5 | TRBV11-2 | few | CASSRDRQETQYF
TRBJ2-7 | TRBV10-3 | NA | CAIRLAGGAYEQYF
TRBJ2-3 | TRBV30 | NA | CAWSVQWTSGRTGVRDTQYF
TRBJ2-7 | TRBV27 | NA | CASRGTGITYEQYF
TRBJ2-3 | TRBV7-8 | NA | CASSLTSDYSTDTQYF
TRBJ2-7 | TRBV6-1 | once | CASSESPSGYYEQYF
TRBJ2-7 | TRBV6-1 | NA | CASSTSRTGTGEQYF
TRBJ2-3 | TRBV9 | NA | CASSPRTSGRDTQYF
TRBJ2-7 | TRBV28 | NA | CASSRVVSEQYF
TRBJ2-1 | TRBV5-1 | NA | CASSPERGSYNEQFF
TRBJ2-3 | TRBV14 | NA | CASSQVDYTQYF
TRBJ2-5 | TRBV7-6 | NA | CASSLATGVPAQYF